Each of the 29 T cell receptor beta chains below was sequenced from the same sample in a study of blood T cell repertoires in COVID-19. Assay: immunoSEQ multiplex PCR; the TCRdb copy retains only in-frame clones and omits some. The top ten clones hold 1.5% to 2.5% of a sample with approximately 150,000 clones, roughly 79% of them seen once. The specimen sequenced was peripheral blood. The receptors shown here come from a woman aged 60-75 years with acute or convalescent COVID-19.

V gene TRBV7-7 combines with J gene TRBJ2-5; 11 bases fit TRBD2. The CDR3 extends over 15 amino acids. Germline CDR1 and CDR2: SSHAT and FNYEAQ (reference sequence). J lost 5 bases, V lost 5 bases, and 7 bases had no gene match. CDR3 bases: TGTGCCAGCAGCCCGACGGCTAGCGGGGGGGAGACCCAGTACTTC. Protein: CASSPTASGGETQYF.

This clone was detected only once. The chain has TRBV7-9 and TRBJ2-5; 9 positions agree with TRBD2. V lost 2 bases, J lost 4 bases, and 5 bases stayed unmatched. CDR1 is SEHNR and CDR2 is FQNEAQ in the germline V gene (reference sequence). This CDR3 comprises 15 residues. The DNA for the CDR3 is TGTGCCAGCAGCTTATCAGCGGGAGGCTTAGAGACCCAGTACTTC. Its protein is CASSLSAGGLETQYF. Full variable domain (rest looked up from reference TRBV7-9 and TRBJ2-5): DTGVSQNPRHKITKRGQNVTFRCDPISEHNRLYWYRQTLGQGPEFLTYFQNEAQLEKSRLLSDRFSAERPKGSFSTLEIQRTEQGDSAMYLCASSLSAGGLETQYFGPGTRLLVL.

This clone was seen only once. This rearrangement joins TRBV18 to TRBJ2-5; a weak D match, TRBD1 (5 bases). V dropped 3 bases and J dropped 1 base, with 9 bases sitting between them. The CDR3 runs 14 residues. From germline, CDR1 is KGHSH and CDR2 LQKENI. The CDR3 sequence: CASSPTGFQETQYF. The CDR3 DNA follows: TGTGCCAGCTCACCTACAGGTTTCCAAGAGACCCAGTACTTC.

The chain combines TRBV19 with TRBJ1-5, with 7 nucleotides matching TRBD1. Germline CDR1 is LNHDA and CDR2 is SQIVND (reference sequence). V was clipped by 5 bases and J by 6 bases; unmatched bases: 7. This CDR3 region has 14 residues. The CDR3: CASSLGTGAQPQHF. CDR3 DNA sequence: TGTGCCAGTAGTCTAGGCACAGGGGCTCAGCCCCAGCATTTT.

The chain employs TRBV27 and TRBJ2-1; D is possibly TRBD2 (6 bases). CDR3 length: 15 residues. The V end was cut by 2 bases, the J end by 7 bases, with 15 bases between. Germline V gene data show CDR1 as MNHEY and CDR2 as SMNVEV (reference sequence). The CDR3 protein is CASSLVTSIGNEQFF. DNA of the CDR3: TGTGCCAGCAGTTTAGTGACTAGTATTGGTAATGAGCAGTTCTTC.

In this sample, this clone turned up a few times. The chain is built from TRBV5-1 and TRBJ1-4, with TRBD1 matching over 8 bases. This CDR3 contains 15 residues. Germline V gene data show CDR1 as SGHRS and CDR2 as YFSETQ. The ends lost 5 bases at V and 8 bases at J; junction bases unmatched: 11. The CDR3 DNA reads TGCGCCAGCAGAATTGGACAGGGCGAGAGCGAAAAACTGTTTTTT. This gives the protein CASRIGQGESEKLFF.

This clone was seen a few times. The chain employs TRBV27 and TRBJ2-1; 9 bases fit TRBD2. V gave up 6 bases and J gave up 8 bases; unmatched junction bases: 11. Germline CDR1 MNHEY, CDR2 SMNVEV (reference sequence). The CDR3 is 15 amino acids. The CDR3 region has the DNA TGTGCCAGCAGAGTTAGCGGGGGATTCACAGATGAGCAGTTCTTC. It translates to CASRVSGGFTDEQFF.

The chain employs TRBV27 and TRBJ2-1, with 14 bases matching TRBD2. Germline assignment: CDR1 MNHEY and CDR2 SMNVEV (reference sequence). The CDR3 has 16 residues. With 5 bases clipped from V and 6 bases from J, the junction kept 6 bases outside the gene matches. The DNA of the CDR3 is TGTGCCAGCAGTGCTGCCGGGACTAGCGGGGGCAATGAGCAGTTCTTC. Protein product: CASSAAGTSGGNEQFF.

The chain combines TRBV4-2 with TRBJ2-1; 9 nucleotides align to TRBD2. The CDR3 length is 14 residues. Germline CDR1 LGHNA, CDR2 YNFKEQ. The V segment lost 4 bases and the J segment 9 bases; nucleotides outside the gene matches: 7. The CDR3 DNA follows: TGTGCCAGCAGCCCCCCCCGGCGGGAGGGTGAGCAGTTCTTC. Translating gives CASSPPRREGEQFF.

The chain links TRBV27 to TRBJ2-3; possibly TRBD2 for D (5 bases). CDR1 is MNHEY, CDR2 SMNVEV, per germline (reference sequence). The CDR3 totals 16 residues. Trimming shortened V by 1 base and J by 3 bases, and 14 bases separated the two germline ends. DNA of the CDR3: TGTGCCAGCAGTTTATGGGCGGGCGCCCCGACAGATACGCAGTATTTT. The encoded protein is CASSLWAGAPTDTQYF.

Regarding this clone: The junction does not match germline at one end; this may be a read error. The J gene is TRBJ1-5, the V gene TRBV19, with 8 bases aligning to TRBD1. The CDR3 has 15 amino acids. Germline CDR1 LNHDA, CDR2 SQIVND (reference sequence). The chain's CDR3 is CASGIQGAPNQPQHF. CDR3 nucleotide sequence: TGTGCCAGTGGTATTCAGGGGGCGCCCAATCAGCCCCAGCATTTT.

This clone has just a few counts. The rearrangement links TRBV2 to TRBJ2-7; 11 positions agree with TRBD2. V lost 2 bases to trimming and J lost 3 bases; unmatched junction nucleotides: 3. This CDR3 is 15 amino acids long. Germline V lookup: CDR1 SNHLY, CDR2 FYNNEI. DNA of the CDR3: TGTGCCAGCAGTGAATCGCTAGCGGGGGGCTACGAGCAGTACTTC. It encodes CASSESLAGGYEQYF.

About this clone: At one end, the junction sequence differs from germline, possibly due to a read error. The CDR3 DNA reads TGTGCCAGCAGCCCAGTCGGAGACAGGGGCTTT. Translation: CASSPVGDRGF. The V call is TRBV9, the J call TRBJ1-1; 8 positions match TRBD1. The CDR3 spans 11 residues. CDR1 and CDR2 (germline): SGDLS, YYNGEE.

V and J are TRBV27 and TRBJ2-7, with 8 bases aligning to TRBD2. J was trimmed by 2 bases and V by 8 bases; bases with no gene match: 5. Germline V lookup: CDR1 MNHEY, CDR2 SMNVEV (reference sequence). The CDR3 totals 13 residues. The CDR3 region is CASGRGVAYEQYF. In DNA form, the CDR3 reads TGTGCCAGCGGGCGGGGGGTGGCCTACGAGCAGTACTTC.

J is TRBJ2-3 and V is TRBV24-1, with 12 positions matching TRBD2. After removal of 4 bases from V and 2 bases from J, the junction contained 6 bases not matched to a gene. CDR1 is KGHDR and CDR2 is SFDVKD in the germline V gene. The length of the CDR3 is 17 residues. DNA for the CDR3: TGTGCCACCAGTGACCTCCTAGCGGGAGGGTTCACAGATACGCAGTATTTT. Translating it yields CATSDLLAGGFTDTQYF.

V and J are TRBV4-2 and TRBJ1-3; TRBD1 matches at 12 bases. Germline V gene data show CDR1 as LGHNA and CDR2 as YNFKEQ. The CDR3 extends over 18 amino acids. Germline trimming cut 0 bases from V and 4 bases from J; bases unmatched to any gene: 7. The CDR3 region is CASSQEGRDRGPGNTIYF. The CDR3 DNA follows: TGTGCCAGCAGCCAAGAGGGGCGGGACAGGGGGCCAGGAAACACCATATATTTT.

This chain uses TRBV3-1 (or the pseudogene TRBV3-2) with TRBJ2-5, with D uncertain. This CDR3 comprises 14 residues. Germline V gives CDR1 LGHDT, CDR2 YNNKEL (reference sequence). V was trimmed by 3 bases and J by 1 base, leaving 9 bases between them. CDR3 sequence: CASSHLGGQETQYF. The CDR3 DNA sequence: TGTGCCAGCAGCCATCTCGGTGGCCAAGAGACCCAGTACTTC.

J is TRBJ2-2 and V is TRBV11-3; D may be TRBD1 (6 bases). Trimming pared 5 bases from V and 1 base from J, leaving 11 bases between. The CDR3 extends over 15 amino acids. CDR1 is SGHNT and CDR2 is YENEEA in the germline V gene. As DNA, the CDR3 is TGTGCCAGCAGCGCGACGGGACAGAACACCGGGGAGCTGTTTTTT. Translation gives CASSATGQNTGELFF.

Only a few counts were recorded for this clone. Here the CDR3 reads CASSQHSVSSYNEQFF. The CDR3, as DNA: TGTGCCAGCAGCCAACATAGCGTTAGCTCCTACAATGAGCAGTTCTTC. The rearrangement links TRBV3-1 (or the pseudogene TRBV3-2) to TRBJ2-1; tentatively, D is TRBD2 (5 bases). The V gene's germline CDR1 is LGHDT and CDR2 YNNKEL (reference sequence). The V end lost 2 bases, the J end lost 0 bases, and 11 bases lay between the germline ends. The CDR3 contains 16 residues.

This chain joins TRBV5-1 and TRBJ2-1; no reliable D call. CDR3 length: 14 amino acids. V was shortened by 4 bases and J by 7 bases, with 15 bases between the two germline ends. CDR1 SGHRS and CDR2 YFSETQ come from the germline V gene. Here the CDR3 reads CASSVGWPRNEQFF. CDR3 DNA sequence: TGCGCCAGCAGCGTGGGGTGGCCGAGGAATGAGCAGTTCTTC.

This clone came up once. The chain couples TRBV11-1 to TRBJ2-1; TRBD1 matches 10 bases. V shed 4 bases and J 2 bases; nucleotides not matched to a gene: 5. There are 16 residues in the CDR3. CDR1 is SGHAT and CDR2 is FQDESV in the germline V gene (reference sequence). In nucleotides, the CDR3 is TGTGCCAGCAGCTCACGACAGGGGGCTCCCTACAATGAGCAGTTCTTC. Its translation: CASSSRQGAPYNEQFF.

This clone occurred a few times. The chain recombines TRBV6-1 with TRBJ2-7; D unresolved. V was shortened by 0 bases and J by 4 bases, with 7 bases between the two germline ends. Germline V gives CDR1 MNHNS, CDR2 SASEGT. This CDR3 contains 13 residues. The DNA of the CDR3 is TGTGCCAGCAGTGAAGCATCCGGTTACGAGCAGTACTTC. Translation: CASSEASGYEQYF.

V is TRBV5-4 and J is TRBJ2-1, with TRBD2 matching over 8 bases. The trim removed 3 bases at V and 2 bases at J, leaving 10 bases unmatched. Germline V lookup: CDR1 SGHNT, CDR2 YYREEE (reference sequence). CDR3 length: 17 amino acids. As DNA, the CDR3 is TGTGCCAGCAGCTCCCCCTTGGCGGGAGGTACCTACAATGAGCAGTTCTTC. Protein product: CASSSPLAGGTYNEQFF.

This sequence joins TRBV27 and TRBJ2-5; 8 bases fit TRBD2. This CDR3 has 14 residues. Per the germline V gene, CDR1 is MNHEY and CDR2 is SMNVEV (reference sequence). Trimming cost V 6 bases and J 5 bases; bases outside gene matches: 8. CDR3 amino acids: CASSTVAGWETQYF. The CDR3 DNA sequence: TGTGCCAGCAGCACGGTAGCGGGATGGGAGACCCAGTACTTC.

The rearrangement links TRBV28 to TRBJ1-3; D uncertain. Trimming pared 8 bases from V and 4 bases from J, leaving 3 bases between. The germline CDR1 and CDR2 sequences are MDHEN and SYDVKM. The CDR3 runs 10 residues. The CDR3: CASVGNTIYF. CDR3 in DNA: TGTGCCAGCGTAGGAAACACCATATATTTT.

V and J are TRBV27 and TRBJ1-2, with TRBD1 matching over 12 bases. The CDR3 contains 16 residues. V dropped 2 bases and J dropped 7; count of bases not matched to a gene: 8. Per germline, CDR1 MNHEY and CDR2 SMNVEV (reference sequence). The CDR3 spells CASSLGTGGGFGGYTF. In nucleotides, the CDR3 is TGTGCCAGCAGTTTAGGGACAGGGGGCGGGTTTGGTGGCTACACCTTC.

This clone was seen only once. The rearrangement links TRBV5-4 to TRBJ2-7, with TRBD1 identical over 7 bases. Germline V gene data show CDR1 as SGHNT and CDR2 as YYREEE (reference sequence). J was trimmed by 3 bases and V by 9 bases; bases with no gene match: 18. This CDR3 is built from 16 residues. The DNA for the CDR3 is TGTGCCATTCATCGGATGACAGGGCATCGGGACTACGAGCAGTACTTC. Translated, it gives CAIHRMTGHRDYEQYF.

This rearrangement joins TRBV11-2 to TRBJ1-2, with D possibly TRBD1 on 5 matching bases. The CDR3 runs to 14 residues. V gave up 1 base and J gave up 6 bases, with 12 bases separating them. Germline V gene sequence: CDR1 SGHAT, CDR2 FQNNGV. The CDR3 bases are TGTGCCAGCAGCTTAGCTCAGGGTGTGGATGGCTACACCTTC. Translating it yields CASSLAQGVDGYTF.

The V call is TRBV6-5, the J call TRBJ1-5, with 7 bases fitting TRBD1. The ends lost 4 bases at V and 4 bases at J; junction bases unmatched: 4. The length of the CDR3 is 14 residues. CDR1 is MNHEY and CDR2 is SVGAGI in the germline V gene. CDR3 protein: CASSWTGRNQPQHF. The CDR3 region has the DNA TGTGCCAGCAGTTGGACAGGCCGTAATCAGCCCCAGCATTTT.